The 2 T cell receptor beta chains below were found in one sample sequenced in a study of blood T cell repertoires in COVID-19. Profiling relied on immunoSEQ multiplex PCR, and the TCRdb table lists in-frame clones only, not all of them. The sample includes more than 300,000 clones, roughly 85% of them seen just once. Sample: PBMCs or T cells enriched from blood (not recorded which). These receptors all come from a woman in her thirties who had recovered from COVID-19.

This chain connects TRBV30 to TRBJ1-1; 9 bases map to TRBD1. CDR1 and CDR2 (germline): GTSNPN, SVGIG (reference sequence). CDR3 size: 15 residues. Trimming cost V 4 bases and J 3 bases; bases outside gene matches: 9. CDR3 coding DNA: TGTGCCTGGACCGCCGACAGGGGGGGAGACACTGAAGCTTTCTTT. Translation gives CAWTADRGGDTEAFF.

The chain joins TRBV5-4 to TRBJ1-3; 7 nucleotides match TRBD1. Germline V gene lookup returns CDR1 SGHNT and CDR2 YYREEE (reference sequence). With 4 bases clipped from V and 4 bases from J, the junction kept 5 bases outside the gene matches. The CDR3 has 14 residues. The CDR3 nucleotides read TGTGCCAGCAGCCTGACAGGGCGGGGAAACACCATATATTTT. Amino acid sequence: CASSLTGRGNTIYF.